This TCR beta chain was sequenced during a study of blood T cell repertoires in COVID-19 (dated by TCRdb to about 2020). At the level of the whole study: Collaborator samples came from the United States, Italy and Spain and covered acute and convalescent phases of COVID-19. The material from the prospective study consisted of cDNA or gDNA derived from T cells, B-cell-depleted T cells, or PBMCs. Deeply sampled blood TCRbeta repertoires from subjects exposed to, actively infected with, or recovered from COVID-19 were included in the dataset. The repertoires were made available in a free public database intended to serve as a resource for research on the immune response to SARS-CoV-2. The samples were drawn from the first 160 participants of the ongoing ImmuneRACE study and from some 1,300 subjects provided by 6 global collaborators. The sample metadata nearly always contained a de-identified subject ID, COVID-19 status, age in years and sex. Where HLA class I and class II types were available, the types were taken from metadata supplied by the sample provider, not from assay-based typing.

TCRbeta CDR3 regions were amplified from genomic DNA using the immunoSEQ Assay, a bias-controlled multiplex PCR. Per the original workflow: Nucleated cell counts per sample were estimated from amplification of reference gene primers within the assay. To quantify the absolute abundance of each unique TCRbeta CDR3 rearrangement, sequence reads were collapsed and filtered. For each sample, productive Simpson clonality was calculated by taking the square root of Simpson's diversity index across productive rearrangements. Sourced from immuneACCESS, this table was stored by TCRdb with only in-frame sequences that have V and J called. A share of the clones is absent; for the studies checked, an unresolved V gene accounts for under half, and the remainder has no known explanation. V and J calls and clone size are as listed in that table; D and trimming were resolved from the DNA. The sample yields approximately 200,000 clones; roughly nine tenths were counted once. The ten most abundant clones make up roughly 2.4% of the sample.

Enrolling through a virtual design, the prospective study's participants ranged in age from about 18 to 89 years and lived across 20 to 30 United States geographic areas. In the prospective study, participants were assigned to cohorts based on the clinical history participants reported in a screening survey and a study questionnaire. In the prospective study, mobile phlebotomists collected whole blood, serum and a nasopharyngeal or oropharyngeal swab from each participant. Participants in the prospective study had the option to provide additional blood draws and questionnaires over a 2-month period. Blood samples from the prospective study were shipped frozen or at room temperature prior to DNA extraction. The V end loses 4 bases and the J end loses 6 bases, and a stretch of 16 bases separates them. The cysteine opens and the phenylalanine closes a CDR3 of 15 amino acids. The sequence is cut down to CDR3 DNA, 45 bases in frame from base 1. Taken from the germline V gene, the CDR1 and CDR2 loops are SNHLY and FYNNEI.

What the research found in general, with its limitations: The quantity of clinical and demographic metadata differed by source and by participant and was supplied without curation.

As for this clone: The antigen this receptor binds is unknown. Base qualities were left out, and no much larger clone turns up one base away.

This receptor was identified in a woman in her thirties or forties with acute COVID-19. The sequenced material came from PBMCs or T cells enriched from blood (not recorded which). The V gene is TRBV2 and the J gene is TRBJ2-1, with the D gene too uncertain to name. The CDR3 region: CASSGPETNSNEQFF. The DNA sequence is given as TGTGCCAGCAGTGGTCCGGAGACCAATTCCAATGAGCAGTTCTTC.